This T cell receptor (beta chain) was retrieved from a study of T cell changes during pregnancy in multiple sclerosis. Libraries were prepared by immunoSEQ multiplex PCR; TCRdb keeps only in-frame clonotypes and omits some of them. The sample yields about 98,000 clones, about 90% seen once. Source: peripheral blood, taken after pregnancy. This receptor was taken from a female donor in good health, enrolled as a control in a pregnancy study.

This CDR3 is CASSFGRGQASYEQYF. The DNA of the CDR3 is TGTGCCAGCAGCTTCGGACGCGGACAGGCCTCCTACGAGCAGTACTTC. This chain uses TRBV11-2 with TRBJ2-7, with 7 bases identical to TRBD1. CDR1 SGHAT and CDR2 FQNNGV come from the germline V gene. CDR3 length: 16 amino acids. With 3 bases clipped from V and 0 bases from J, the junction kept 8 bases outside the gene matches.